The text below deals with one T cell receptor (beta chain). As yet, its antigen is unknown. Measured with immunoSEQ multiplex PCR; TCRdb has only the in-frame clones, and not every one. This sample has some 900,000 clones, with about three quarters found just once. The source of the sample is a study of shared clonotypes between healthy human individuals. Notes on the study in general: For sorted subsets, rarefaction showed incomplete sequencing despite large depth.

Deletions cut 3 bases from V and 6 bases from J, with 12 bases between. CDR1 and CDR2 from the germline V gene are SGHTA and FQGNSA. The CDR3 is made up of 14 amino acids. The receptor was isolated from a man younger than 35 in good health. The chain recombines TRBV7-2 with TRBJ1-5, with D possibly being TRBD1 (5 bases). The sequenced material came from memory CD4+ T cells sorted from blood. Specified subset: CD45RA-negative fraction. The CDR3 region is CASSLWGRGQPQHF. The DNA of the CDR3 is TGTGCCAGCAGCTTGTGGGGACGGGGTCAGCCCCAGCATTTT. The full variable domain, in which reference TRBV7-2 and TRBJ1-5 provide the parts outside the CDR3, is GAGVSQSPSNKVTEKGKDVELRCDPISGHTALYWYRQSLGQGLEFLIYFQGNSAPDKSGLPSDRFSAERTGGSVSTLTIQRTQQEDSAVYLCASSLWGRGQPQHFGDGTRLSIL.